Following are 6 T cell receptor beta chains from one sample sequenced in a study of lymphopenia after photon versus proton radiotherapy. This table comes from immunoSEQ multiplex PCR, and its TCRdb copy is limited to in-frame clones, with some not included. Among approximately 45,000 clones listed, around 86% were seen once. The sample consisted of peripheral blood, taken from a patient treated with photon-based radiotherapy. The receptors were gathered from a middle-aged man with gastric cancer.

This chain links TRBV27 with TRBJ1-2; D is perhaps TRBD1 (6 bases). The V and J ends lost 5 bases and 8 bases respectively, with 15 bases between them. The CDR3 contains 13 residues. Germline V CDR1 and CDR2: MNHEY, SMNVEV (reference sequence). CDR3 nucleotide sequence: TGTGCCAGCAGTCCGATCGACAGGTTGGGCTACACCTTC. Translated: CASSPIDRLGYTF.

The chain employs TRBV27 and TRBJ1-2, with 9 bases identical to TRBD1. Trimming removed 5 bases from V and 2 bases from J; junction bases left unmatched: 3. Germline CDR1 and CDR2: MNHEY and SMNVEV (reference sequence). The CDR3 is 14 residues long. CDR3 amino acids: CASSPGTGNYGYTF. In nucleotides, the CDR3 is TGTGCCAGCAGTCCGGGGACAGGGAACTATGGCTACACCTTC.

The V call is TRBV19, the J call TRBJ2-1, with 9 bases lining up with TRBD1. Losses at the gene ends were 10 bases for V and 8 bases for J; bases not matched to a gene: 15. The CDR3 totals 15 residues. Germline V gene lookup returns CDR1 LNHDA and CDR2 SQIVND (reference sequence). Written as DNA, the CDR3 is TGTGCCACCGCGACGGGGACAGGGCGGCGGGATGAGCAGTTCTTC. As protein: CATATGTGRRDEQFF.

This chain uses TRBV9 with TRBJ2-1; 9 bases line up with TRBD2. Germline V lookup: CDR1 SGDLS, CDR2 YYNGEE. This CDR3 contains 16 residues. Trimming cost V 2 bases and J 0 bases; bases outside gene matches: 3. DNA of the CDR3: TGTGCCAGCAGCGTCAGCGGGGGGAGCTCCTACAATGAGCAGTTCTTC. Amino acids: CASSVSGGSSYNEQFF.

The genes are TRBV9 and TRBJ1-1; TRBD1 is a possible D gene (5 bases). This CDR3 contains 15 residues. Trimming cost V 4 bases and J 1 base, with 14 bases left between them. Germline CDR1 is SGDLS and CDR2 is YYNGEE. The CDR3 DNA is TGTGCCAGCAGCCCACGCCCGGACACGAACACTGAAGCTTTCTTT. Amino acids: CASSPRPDTNTEAFF.

This clone has more than one count but fewer than ten. The chain couples TRBV7-2 to TRBJ2-7, with D unresolved. V lost 5 bases to trimming and J lost 6 bases, with 8 bases between them. CDR1 and CDR2 from the germline V gene are SGHTA and FQGNSA. The CDR3 loop spans 11 amino acids. The CDR3 nucleotides are TGTGCCAGCAGCCAGTGGGCCGAGCAGTACTTC. Residues: CASSQWAEQYF.